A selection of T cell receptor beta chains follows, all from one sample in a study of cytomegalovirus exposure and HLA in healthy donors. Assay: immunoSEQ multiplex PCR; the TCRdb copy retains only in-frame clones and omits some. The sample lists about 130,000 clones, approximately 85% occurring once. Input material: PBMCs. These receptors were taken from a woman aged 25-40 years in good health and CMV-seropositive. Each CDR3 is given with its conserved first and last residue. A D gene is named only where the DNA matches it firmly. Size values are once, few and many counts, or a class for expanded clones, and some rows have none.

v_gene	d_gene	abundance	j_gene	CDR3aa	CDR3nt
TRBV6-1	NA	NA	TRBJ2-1	CASPLGCEQFF	TGTGCCAGCCCCCTAGGATGTGAGCAGTTCTTC
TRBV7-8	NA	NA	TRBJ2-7	CASSLATAPQGAYEQYF	TGTGCCAGCAGCTTAGCGACGGCCCCCCAGGGTGCCTACGAGCAGTACTTC
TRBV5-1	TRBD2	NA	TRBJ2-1	CASSLGGLAGVANEQFF	TGCGCCAGCAGCTTGGGAGGACTAGCGGGAGTGGCAAATGAGCAGTTCTTC
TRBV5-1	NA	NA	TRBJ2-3	CASSSGLASDTQYF	TGCGCCAGCAGCTCAGGGCTAGCGTCCGATACGCAGTATTTT
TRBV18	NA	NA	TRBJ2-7	CASSPPGRSYEQYF	TGTGCCAGCTCACCACCGGGGCGCTCCTACGAGCAGTACTTC
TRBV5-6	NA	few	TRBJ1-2	CASSFDTYGYTF	TGTGCCAGCAGCTTCGACACCTATGGCTACACCTTC
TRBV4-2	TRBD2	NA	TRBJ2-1	CASSQVTSGRPPSYNEQFF	TGTGCCAGCAGCCAAGTGACTAGCGGACGCCCCCCTTCCTACAATGAGCAGTTCTTC
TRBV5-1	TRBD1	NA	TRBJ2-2	CASSFPTGAGNTGELFF	TGCGCCAGCAGCTTTCCGACAGGGGCCGGGAACACCGGGGAGCTGTTTTTT
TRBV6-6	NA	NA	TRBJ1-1	CASSYGTLGTEAFF	TGTGCCAGCAGTTACGGGACACTCGGGACTGAAGCTTTCTTT
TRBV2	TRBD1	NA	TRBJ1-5	CASRSFRQGSNQPQHF	TGTGCCAGCAGGTCCTTTCGACAGGGTAGCAATCAGCCCCAGCATTTT
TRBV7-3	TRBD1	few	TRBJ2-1	CASSLTGTGGYNEQFF	TGTGCCAGCAGCTTAACCGGGACAGGGGGCTACAATGAGCAGTTCTTC
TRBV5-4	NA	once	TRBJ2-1	CASSLWEHEQFF	TGTGCCAGCAGCTTGTGGGAGCATGAGCAGTTCTTC
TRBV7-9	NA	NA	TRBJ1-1	CASSLAVTGTRSEAFF	TGTGCCAGCAGCTTAGCTGTGACCGGGACTCGGTCTGAAGCTTTCTTT
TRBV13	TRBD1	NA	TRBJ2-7	CASSLESGQGIYEQYF	TGTGCCAGCAGCTTAGAGTCGGGACAGGGTATCTACGAGCAGTACTTC
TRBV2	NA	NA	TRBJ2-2	CASRPQGIGGTGELFF	TGTGCCAGCAGACCCCAGGGGATCGGGGGGACCGGGGAGCTGTTTTTT